This T cell receptor (beta chain) is from a study of shared clonotypes between healthy human individuals. Study observations and caveats: Among four donors, roughly 5% of naive CD4 clonotypes were found in common.

With respect to this clone: Its cognate antigen is unknown. Additional DNA sequences in this sample encode the identical CDR3.

The test was conducted at deep level. Sequenced by immunoSEQ multiplex PCR; TCRdb stores in-frame clones only, minus some. The sample contains a few million clones, 80% to 95% of which appear only once. Germline CDR1 is SGHRS and CDR2 is YFSETQ. The CDR3 runs to 13 residues. The V gene lost 1 base and the J gene lost 5 bases, with 9 bases spanning the gap. This TCR was sampled from a man between 18 and 29 years old in good health. Some clones in this sample may be carry-over from other donors' samples. V is TRBV5-1 and J is TRBJ1-1; possible D gene TRBD1, 5 bases. Sequences were obtained from naive CD4+ T cells from PBMCs. As for subset: CD45RA+ positively selected. The CDR3 loop reads CASSLRGDTEAFF. DNA of the CDR3: TGCGCCAGCAGCTTGAGAGGGGATACTGAAGCTTTCTTT.